Presented here are 18 T cell receptor beta chains from one specimen sequenced in a study of T cell responses to AZD1222 COVID-19 vaccine. Using immunoSEQ multiplex PCR, the repertoire was profiled, and TCRdb retains in-frame clones only, with some absent. Counted here are 100,000 to 150,000 clones, 85% occurring once; the ten biggest clones make up just under 4.5%. This specimen consisted of peripheral blood, obtained 28 days after the second AZD1222 dose. These receptors originate from an adult who received the AZD1222 COVID-19 vaccine.

As concerns this clone: At the DNA level, this CDR3 is encoded by other sequences in the same sample as well. The chain recombines TRBV24-1 with TRBJ1-1, with 8 bases fitting TRBD1. Germline V gene lookup returns CDR1 KGHDR and CDR2 SFDVKD. The CDR3 loop spans 13 amino acids. Trimming at V came to 7 bases and at J to 4 bases, leaving 4 bases not matched to a gene. The CDR3 nucleotides read TGTGCCACCAGCGTCGGACAGGGCACTGAAGCTTTCTTT. Its translation: CATSVGQGTEAFF.

The CDR3 DNA follows: TGTGCCATCAGTCGACAGGGGAGCAATCAGCCCCAGCATTTT. It encodes CAISRQGSNQPQHF. The rearrangement links TRBV10-3 to TRBJ1-5; 8 bases match TRBD1. The CDR3 has 14 residues. Germline CDR1 ENHRY, CDR2 SYGVKD. J gave up 1 base and V 5 bases, and 1 base lay outside the gene matches.

This clone appeared a few times. The chain joins TRBV4-2 to TRBJ1-5, with a weak D call TRBD1 (5 bases). Germline values: CDR1 LGHNA, CDR2 YNFKEQ. The V and J ends lost 1 base and 7 bases respectively, with 14 bases between them. The CDR3 runs to 15 residues. The CDR3, as DNA: TGTGCCAGCAGCCAAGTCGGCGGGGGAATACAGCCCCAGCATTTT. This codes for CASSQVGGGIQPQHF.

V and J are TRBV10-2 and TRBJ1-1; 7 positions match TRBD1. The CDR3 is 16 amino acids. Per germline, CDR1 WSHSY and CDR2 SAAADI. V gave up 2 bases and J gave up 3 bases; unmatched junction bases: 9. CDR3 sequence: CASSEGRGQTDTEAFF. In DNA form, the CDR3 reads TGCGCCAGCAGTGAGGGAAGGGGACAGACAGACACTGAAGCTTTCTTT.

There are a few counts of this clone. This sequence joins TRBV3-1 (or the pseudogene TRBV3-2) and TRBJ1-4; no reliable D call. V lost 2 bases, J lost 6 bases, and 7 bases lay in between. CDR1 and CDR2 (germline): LGHDT, YNNKEL (reference sequence). CDR3 length equals 13 residues. In DNA, the CDR3 is TGTGCCAGCAGCCAAACTCGGGATGAAAAACTGTTTTTT. It encodes CASSQTRDEKLFF.

This clone occurred a few times. This chain uses TRBV6-1 with TRBJ2-2, with D unclear. CDR3 length: 13 amino acids. Trimming shortened V by 2 bases and J by 2 bases, and 3 bases separated the two germline ends. CDR1 is MNHNS and CDR2 is SASEGT in the germline V gene. Here the CDR3 reads CASSEPNTGELFF. CDR3 bases: TGTGCCAGCAGTGAACCTAACACCGGGGAGCTGTTTTTT.

This clone has just a few counts. J is TRBJ1-1 and V is TRBV27, with D possibly being TRBD1 (5 bases). The CDR3 is made up of 13 amino acids. Trimming removed 1 base from V and 6 bases from J, with 9 bases in between. In germline, CDR1 is MNHEY, CDR2 SMNVEV (reference sequence). The CDR3 DNA follows: TGTGCCAGCAGTTTATGGGGGTCCGCTGAAGCTTTCTTT. Its translation is CASSLWGSAEAFF.

The gene calls are TRBV7-9 and TRBJ1-4; D is unresolved. Trimming cost V 5 bases and J 7 bases, with 14 bases left between them. The length of the CDR3 is 14 residues. Germline V gene data show CDR1 as SEHNR and CDR2 as FQNEAQ (reference sequence). Written as DNA, the CDR3 is TGTGCCAGCAGCCTACACGGGGTGGGTGAAAAACTGTTTTTT. It specifies CASSLHGVGEKLFF.

The CDR3 spells CASSRGGSNGYTF. DNA of the CDR3: TGTGCCAGCAGTAGGGGCGGATCTAATGGCTACACCTTC. V is TRBV2 and J is TRBJ1-2, with a weak D call TRBD1 (5 bases). CDR1 and CDR2 (germline): SNHLY, FYNNEI. V lost 5 bases and J 6 bases, leaving 13 bases between the germline ends. The CDR3 is 13 residues long.

For the CDR3, the DNA is TGTGCCAGCAGTTATGTTATTGGACAGATGAACACTGAAGCTTTCTTT. Translating gives CASSYVIGQMNTEAFF. The chain uses TRBV6-2 or TRBV6-3 and TRBJ1-1, with D perhaps matching TRBD1 (6 bases). The CDR3 has 16 amino acids. The V gene lost 3 bases and the J gene lost 0 bases, with 14 bases spanning the gap. Germline loops: CDR1 MNHEY, CDR2 SVGEGT.

This clone has more than one count but fewer than ten. V gene TRBV6-5 combines with J gene TRBJ2-7; D is unresolved. Between the trimmed V and J ends, which lost 8 bases and 4 bases, there was a span of 6 bases. Germline CDR1 and CDR2: MNHEY and SVGAGI. CDR3 length: 10 residues. This CDR3 is CASGSYEQYF. DNA for the CDR3: TGTGCCAGCGGTTCATACGAGCAGTACTTC.

The chain carries TRBV6-1 and TRBJ2-1; TRBD2 is a possible D gene (5 bases). Germline CDR1 reads MNHNS; CDR2 reads SASEGT. This CDR3 is 13 amino acids long. V lost 3 bases and J lost 7, with 10 bases in between. The CDR3 DNA reads TGTGCCAGCAGTGATGAGGGTTGGAATGAGCAGTTCTTC. This sequence encodes CASSDEGWNEQFF.

This clone was seen more than once but under ten times. The chain recombines TRBV7-8 with TRBJ2-3, with D possibly TRBD2 on 6 matching bases. Trimming shortened V by 1 base and J by 6 bases, and 17 bases separated the two germline ends. The CDR3 is 16 residues long. Germline values: CDR1 SGHVS, CDR2 FQNEAQ. The CDR3 loop is CASSLGRLVALDTQYF. The CDR3 bases are TGTGCCAGCAGCTTAGGCAGACTAGTTGCTCTGGATACGCAGTATTTT.

V gene TRBV27 combines with J gene TRBJ1-2, with D possibly TRBD1 on 5 matching bases. CDR1 MNHEY and CDR2 SMNVEV come from the germline V gene (reference sequence). The V and J ends lost 0 bases and 7 bases respectively, with 12 bases between them. The CDR3 totals 14 residues. The CDR3 DNA reads as TGTGCCAGCAGTTTATCGGGGGACGTATCTGGCTACACCTTC. Protein product: CASSLSGDVSGYTF.

The gene calls are TRBV5-4 and TRBJ1-3, with D perhaps TRBD1 (5 bases). The length of the CDR3 is 16 residues. In germline, CDR1 is SGHNT, CDR2 YYREEE (reference sequence). V gave up 4 bases and J gave up 0 bases, with 14 bases separating them. DNA of the CDR3: TGTGCCAGCAGCACACGACTGGGACCCTCTGGAAACACCATATATTTT. Translating it yields CASSTRLGPSGNTIYF. Supplemented by reference TRBV5-4 and TRBJ1-3, the full variable domain reads ETGVTQSPTHLIKTRGQQVTLRCSSQSGHNTVSWYQQALGQGPQFIFQYYREEENGRGNFPPRFSGLQFPNYSSELNVNALELDDSALYLCASSTRLGPSGNTIYFGEGSWLTVV.

The chain uses TRBV20-1 and TRBJ1-1; D unclear. CDR1 and CDR2 (germline): DFQATT, SNEGSKA (reference sequence). The CDR3 is made up of 11 amino acids. Trimming stripped 7 bases from V and 2 bases from J, with 8 bases between. The DNA of the CDR3 is TGCAGTGTAGGGAGTAACACTGAAGCTTTCTTT. This encodes CSVGSNTEAFF.

The chain recombines TRBV18 with TRBJ1-2; TRBD1 might be the D (5 bases). Germline V gene data show CDR1 as KGHSH and CDR2 as LQKENI. V lost 0 bases to trimming and J lost 6 bases, with 11 bases between them. CDR3 size: 14 residues. CDR3 sequence reads: CASSPPAGTHGYTF. DNA for the CDR3: TGTGCCAGCTCACCACCGGCTGGGACCCATGGCTACACCTTC. The entire variable domain, with the rest obtained from reference TRBV18 and TRBJ1-2, is as follows: NAGVMQNPRHLVRRRGQEARLRCSPMKGHSHVYWYRQLPEEGLKFMVYLQKENIIDESGMPKERFSAEFPKEGPSILRIQQVVRGDSAAYFCASSPPAGTHGYTFGSGTRLTVV.

The chain employs TRBV3-1 (or the pseudogene TRBV3-2) and TRBJ1-4, with a possible D match to TRBD1 (5 bases). Trimming removed 4 bases from V and 7 bases from J, with 16 bases in between. The length of the CDR3 is 15 residues. CDR1 and CDR2 from the germline V gene are LGHDT and YNNKEL (reference sequence). CDR3 in amino acids: CASSPQGAAGEKLFF. CDR3 coding DNA: TGTGCCAGCAGCCCCCAAGGGGCCGCAGGTGAAAAACTGTTTTTT.